This TCR beta chain came from a study of T-cell memory formation after mild COVID-19. Remarks on this clonotype: Its matching antigen is unknown.

Constant-segment primers and 5'RACE yielded cDNA libraries for TCR alpha and TCR beta, each carrying sample barcodes and UMIs. TCRdb re-called the 5' RACE reads through MiXCR, storing one row per CDR3 protein. The sample has about 260,000 distinct CDR3 sequences, around 15% seen once; the top ten hold around a fifth. Findings and limits, study-wide: Contracting CD4+ clones sat mainly in CM and EM; CD8+ in EMRA. Memory from before infection featured some responding clones, which suggests cross-reactive memory joined. The authors did not confirm SARS-CoV-2 specificity of second-wave clones peaking day 37.

V was shortened by 0 bases and J by 3 bases, with 12 bases between the two germline ends. The CDR3 length is 17 residues. Germline lookup yields CDR1 MGHRA and CDR2 YSYEKL. The clonotype comes from a man aged 18 to 30 who had mild COVID-19 (a few samples of this study predate the infection). Cell type and time point are not known. The rearrangement joins TRBV4-1 to TRBJ1-6; D not certain. Material for sequencing was PBMCs or a T cell subset sorted from them (not recorded which). Written as DNA, the CDR3 is TGCGCCAGCAGCCAAGATGTGAGGGCAAACTATAATTCACCCCTCCACTTT. Its translation: CASSQDVRANYNSPLHF.